The clone carrying this TCR beta chain occurred once. Profiled with immunoSEQ multiplex PCR; TCRdb holds only in-frame clones, not every one. This table holds about 410,000 clones, about 88% found once. These data come from a study of blood T cell repertoires in COVID-19. This CDR3 region has 14 residues. V shed 5 bases and J shed 6 bases, with 16 bases lying between them. CDR1 and CDR2 (germline): MNHEY, SMNVEV (reference sequence). V usage is TRBV27 and J usage is TRBJ1-2; perhaps TRBD1 as D (5 bases). This clonotype originated in a woman aged 40 to 55 with COVID-19, enrolled during active disease. Sequencing used peripheral blood. The CDR3 is CASSPKGTVNGYTF. The CDR3 DNA sequence: TGTGCCAGCAGTCCAAAGGGGACTGTGAATGGCTACACCTTC.